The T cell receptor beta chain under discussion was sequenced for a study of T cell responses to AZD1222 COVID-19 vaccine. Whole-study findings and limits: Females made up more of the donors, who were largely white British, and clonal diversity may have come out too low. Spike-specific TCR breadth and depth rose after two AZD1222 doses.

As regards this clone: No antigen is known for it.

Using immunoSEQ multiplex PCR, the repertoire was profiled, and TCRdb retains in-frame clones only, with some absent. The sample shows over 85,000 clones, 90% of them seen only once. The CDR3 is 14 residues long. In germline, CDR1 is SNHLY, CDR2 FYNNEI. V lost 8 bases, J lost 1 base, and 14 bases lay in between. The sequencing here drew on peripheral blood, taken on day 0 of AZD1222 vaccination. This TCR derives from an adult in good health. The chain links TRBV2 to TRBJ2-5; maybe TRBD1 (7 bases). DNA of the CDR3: TGTGCCAGCGACAGGGATAGCGGCCAAGAGACCCAGTACTTC. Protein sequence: CASDRDSGQETQYF.